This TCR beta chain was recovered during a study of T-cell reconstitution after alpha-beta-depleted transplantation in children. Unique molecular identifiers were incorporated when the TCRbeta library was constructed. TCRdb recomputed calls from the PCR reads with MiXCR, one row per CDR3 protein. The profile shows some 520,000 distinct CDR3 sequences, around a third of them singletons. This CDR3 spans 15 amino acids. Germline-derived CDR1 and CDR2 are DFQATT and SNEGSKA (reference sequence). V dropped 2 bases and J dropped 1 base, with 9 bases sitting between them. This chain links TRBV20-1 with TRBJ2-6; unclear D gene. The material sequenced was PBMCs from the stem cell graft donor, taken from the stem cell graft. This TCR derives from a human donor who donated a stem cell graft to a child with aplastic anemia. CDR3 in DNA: TGCAGTGCTAGAAGGCTTCGATCTGGGGCCAACGTCCTGACTTTC. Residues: CSARRLRSGANVLTF.